This T cell receptor (beta chain) is drawn from a study of beta chain features in type 1 diabetes. This clone turned up a few times. Germline V gene data show CDR1 as MNHEY and CDR2 as SMNVEV (reference sequence). This CDR3 spans 13 amino acids. V was pared by 3 bases and J by 5 bases, with 8 bases between. Reverse transcribing all isolated RNA meant expressed TCRB transcripts were sequenced. Clones were sequenced by immunoSEQ multiplex PCR, and TCRdb holds only the in-frame ones, with some missing. The table includes around 140,000 clones, about 10% detected once. The sequenced sample was naive CD4+ T cells from blood. The sequence was obtained from a man between 18 and 29 years old in good health. V is TRBV27 and J is TRBJ2-1, with a possible D match to TRBD1 (5 bases). The CDR3 here is CASSLMTDNEQFF. The DNA for the CDR3 is TGTGCCAGCAGTTTGATGACAGACAATGAGCAGTTCTTC.